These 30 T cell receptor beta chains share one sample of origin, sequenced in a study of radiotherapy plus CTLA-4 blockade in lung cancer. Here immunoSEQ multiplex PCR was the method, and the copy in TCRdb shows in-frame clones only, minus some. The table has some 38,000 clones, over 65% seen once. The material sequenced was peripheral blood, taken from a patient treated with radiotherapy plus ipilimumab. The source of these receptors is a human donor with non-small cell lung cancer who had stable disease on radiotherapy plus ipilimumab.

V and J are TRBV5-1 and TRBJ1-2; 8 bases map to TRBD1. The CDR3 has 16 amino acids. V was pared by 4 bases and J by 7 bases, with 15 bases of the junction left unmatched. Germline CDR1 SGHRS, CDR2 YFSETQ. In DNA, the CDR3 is TGCGCCAGCAGCCTTTCTCTTGGACAGGGCGGTTCTGGCTACACCTTC. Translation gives CASSLSLGQGGSGYTF.

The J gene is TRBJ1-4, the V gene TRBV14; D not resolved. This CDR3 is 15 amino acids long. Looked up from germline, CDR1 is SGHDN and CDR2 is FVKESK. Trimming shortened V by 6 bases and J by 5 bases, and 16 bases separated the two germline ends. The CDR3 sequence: CASRPSGPINEKLFF. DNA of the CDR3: TGTGCCAGCAGACCATCAGGACCGATAAATGAAAAACTGTTTTTT. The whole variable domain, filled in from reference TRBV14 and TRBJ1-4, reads EAGVTQFPSHSVIEKGQTVTLRCDPISGHDNLYWYRRVMGKEIKFLLHFVKESKQDESGMPNNRFLAERTGGTYSTLKVQPAELEDSGVYFCASRPSGPINEKLFFGSGTQLSVL.

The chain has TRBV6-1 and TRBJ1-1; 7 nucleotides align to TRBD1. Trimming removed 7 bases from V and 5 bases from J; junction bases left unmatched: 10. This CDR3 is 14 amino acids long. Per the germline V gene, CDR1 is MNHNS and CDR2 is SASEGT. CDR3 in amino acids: CASTPGGGSTEAFF. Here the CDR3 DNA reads TGTGCCAGCACCCCGGGAGGGGGCTCTACTGAAGCTTTCTTT.

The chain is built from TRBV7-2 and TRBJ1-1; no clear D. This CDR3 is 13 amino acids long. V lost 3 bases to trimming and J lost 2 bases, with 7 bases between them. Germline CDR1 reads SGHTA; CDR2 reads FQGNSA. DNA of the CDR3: TGTGCCAGCAGCTTCCGGAGCAACACTGAAGCTTTCTTT. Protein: CASSFRSNTEAFF.

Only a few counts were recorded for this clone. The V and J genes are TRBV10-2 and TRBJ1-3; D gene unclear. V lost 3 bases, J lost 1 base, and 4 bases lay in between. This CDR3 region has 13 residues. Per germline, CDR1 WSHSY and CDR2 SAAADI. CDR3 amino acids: CASSERSGNTIYF. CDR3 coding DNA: TGCGCCAGCAGTGAACGGTCTGGAAACACCATATATTTT.

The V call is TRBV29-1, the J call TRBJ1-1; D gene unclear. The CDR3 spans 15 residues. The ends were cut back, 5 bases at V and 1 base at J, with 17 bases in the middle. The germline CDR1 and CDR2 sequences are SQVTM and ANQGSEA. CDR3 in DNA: TGCAGCGTTAAACGTGCGGCCTCTTCGAACACTGAAGCTTTCTTT. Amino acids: CSVKRAASSNTEAFF.

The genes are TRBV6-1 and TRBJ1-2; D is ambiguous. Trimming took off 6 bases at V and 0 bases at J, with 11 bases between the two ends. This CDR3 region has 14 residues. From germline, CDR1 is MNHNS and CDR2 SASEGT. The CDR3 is CASRRQQANYGYTF. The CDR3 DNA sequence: TGTGCCAGCAGGCGCCAGCAGGCTAACTATGGCTACACCTTC.

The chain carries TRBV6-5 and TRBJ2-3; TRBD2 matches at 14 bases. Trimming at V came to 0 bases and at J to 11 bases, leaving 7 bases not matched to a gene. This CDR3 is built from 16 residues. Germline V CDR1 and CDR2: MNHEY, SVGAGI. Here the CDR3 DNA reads TGTGCCAGCAGTTACTCGGTAGGACTAGCGGGGGGTTTGCAGTATTTT. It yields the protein CASSYSVGLAGGLQYF.

The CDR3 region is CASSRDRVPGELFF. The CDR3 DNA reads TGTGCCAGCAGCCGTGACAGGGTCCCCGGGGAGCTGTTTTTT. This sequence joins TRBV7-2 and TRBJ2-2; 7 bases are shared with TRBD1. The CDR3 consists of 14 residues. V lost 5 bases, J lost 6 bases, and 6 bases stayed unmatched. Germline V gene sequence: CDR1 SGHTA, CDR2 FQGNSA. The variable domain in full, with the rest retrieved from reference TRBV7-2 and TRBJ2-2, is GAGVSQSPSNKVTEKGKDVELRCDPISGHTALYWYRQSLGQGLEFLIYFQGNSAPDKSGLPSDRFSAERTGGSVSTLTIQRTQQEDSAVYLCASSRDRVPGELFFGEGSRLTVL.

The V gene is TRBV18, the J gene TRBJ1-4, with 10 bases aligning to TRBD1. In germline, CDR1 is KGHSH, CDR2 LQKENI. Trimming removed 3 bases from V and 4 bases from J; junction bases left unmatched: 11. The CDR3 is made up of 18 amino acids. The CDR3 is CASSPGTGARRGNEKLFF. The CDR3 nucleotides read TGTGCCAGCTCACCCGGGACAGGGGCCCGTCGGGGTAATGAAAAACTGTTTTTT. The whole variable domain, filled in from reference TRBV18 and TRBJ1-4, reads NAGVMQNPRHLVRRRGQEARLRCSPMKGHSHVYWYRQLPEEGLKFMVYLQKENIIDESGMPKERFSAEFPKEGPSILRIQQVVRGDSAAYFCASSPGTGARRGNEKLFFGSGTQLSVL.

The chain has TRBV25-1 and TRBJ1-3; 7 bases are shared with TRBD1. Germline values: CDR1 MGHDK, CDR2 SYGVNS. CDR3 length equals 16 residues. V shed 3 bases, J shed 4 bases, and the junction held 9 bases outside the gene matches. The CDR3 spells CASSDSYRGTGNTIYF. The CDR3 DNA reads TGTGCCAGCAGTGATTCTTACAGGGGAACCGGAAACACCATATATTTT.

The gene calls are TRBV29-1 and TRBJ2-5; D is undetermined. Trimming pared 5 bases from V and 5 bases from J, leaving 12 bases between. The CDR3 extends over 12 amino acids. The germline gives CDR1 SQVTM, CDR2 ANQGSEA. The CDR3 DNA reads TGCAGCGTTATCGACAAAGGGGAGACCCAGTACTTC. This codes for CSVIDKGETQYF. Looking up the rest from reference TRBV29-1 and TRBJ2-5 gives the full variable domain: SAVISQKPSRDICQRGTSLTIQCQVDSQVTMMFWYRQQPGQSLTLIATANQGSEATYESGFVIDKFPISRPNLTFSTLTVSNMSPEDSSIYLCSVIDKGETQYFGPGTRLLVL.

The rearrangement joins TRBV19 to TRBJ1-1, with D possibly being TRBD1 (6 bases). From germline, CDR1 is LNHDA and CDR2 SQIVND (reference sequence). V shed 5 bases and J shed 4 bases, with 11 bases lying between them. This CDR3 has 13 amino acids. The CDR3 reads CASSLGQLTEAFF. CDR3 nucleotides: TGTGCCAGTAGTCTTGGACAGCTCACTGAAGCTTTCTTT.

The CDR3: CASSNTRGGDYGYTF. The DNA of the CDR3 is TGTGCCAGCAGTAATACACGTGGGGGGGACTATGGCTACACCTTC. The chain uses TRBV6-5 and TRBJ1-2, with TRBD1 as a possible D gene (5 bases). V gave up 5 bases and J gave up 3 bases, with 16 bases separating them. The CDR3 is made up of 15 amino acids. Per germline, CDR1 MNHEY and CDR2 SVGAGI.

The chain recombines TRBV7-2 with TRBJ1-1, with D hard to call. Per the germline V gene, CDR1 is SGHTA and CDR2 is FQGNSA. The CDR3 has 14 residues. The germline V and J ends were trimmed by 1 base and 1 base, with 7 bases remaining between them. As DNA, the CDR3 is TGTGCCAGCAGCTTAGGTAGGGAGAACACTGAAGCTTTCTTT. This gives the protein CASSLGRENTEAFF.

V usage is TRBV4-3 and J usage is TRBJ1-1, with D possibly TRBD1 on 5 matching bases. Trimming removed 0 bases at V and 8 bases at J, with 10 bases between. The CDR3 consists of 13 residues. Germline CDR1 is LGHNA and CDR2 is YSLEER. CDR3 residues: CASSQDLGDEAFF. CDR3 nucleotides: TGCGCCAGCAGCCAAGATCTTGGGGACGAAGCTTTCTTT.

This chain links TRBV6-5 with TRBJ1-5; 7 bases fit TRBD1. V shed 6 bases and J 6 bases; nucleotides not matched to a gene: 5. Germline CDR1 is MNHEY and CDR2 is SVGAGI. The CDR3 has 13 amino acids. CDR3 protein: CASRGTASQPQHF. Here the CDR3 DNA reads TGTGCCAGCAGAGGGACAGCAAGTCAGCCCCAGCATTTT.

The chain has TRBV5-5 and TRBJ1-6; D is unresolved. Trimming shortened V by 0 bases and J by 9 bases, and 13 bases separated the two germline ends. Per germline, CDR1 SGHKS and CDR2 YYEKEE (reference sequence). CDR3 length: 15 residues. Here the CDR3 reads CASSLDEGDFSPLHF. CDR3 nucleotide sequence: TGTGCCAGCAGCTTGGATGAGGGTGACTTTTCACCCCTCCACTTT.

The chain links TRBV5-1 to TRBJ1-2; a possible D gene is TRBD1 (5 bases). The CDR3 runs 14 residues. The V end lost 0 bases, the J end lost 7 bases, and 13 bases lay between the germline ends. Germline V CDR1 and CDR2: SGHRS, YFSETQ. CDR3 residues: CASSLGQGLGGYTF. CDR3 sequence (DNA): TGCGCCAGCAGCTTGGGGCAGGGCTTAGGTGGCTACACCTTC.

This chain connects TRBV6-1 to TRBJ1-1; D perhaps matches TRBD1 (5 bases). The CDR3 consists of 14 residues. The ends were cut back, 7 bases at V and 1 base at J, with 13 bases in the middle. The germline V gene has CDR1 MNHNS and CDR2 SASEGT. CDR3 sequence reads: CASTLVGGNTEAFF. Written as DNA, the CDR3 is TGTGCCAGCACCCTCGTTGGGGGGAACACTGAAGCTTTCTTT.

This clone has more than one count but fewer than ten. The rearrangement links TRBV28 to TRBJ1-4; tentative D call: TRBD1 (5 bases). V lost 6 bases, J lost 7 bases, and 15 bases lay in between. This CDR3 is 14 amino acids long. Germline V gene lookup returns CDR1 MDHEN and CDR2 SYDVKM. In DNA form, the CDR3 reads TGTGCCAGCAGAACACGGCAGGGTGGTGAAAAACTGTTTTTT. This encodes CASRTRQGGEKLFF.

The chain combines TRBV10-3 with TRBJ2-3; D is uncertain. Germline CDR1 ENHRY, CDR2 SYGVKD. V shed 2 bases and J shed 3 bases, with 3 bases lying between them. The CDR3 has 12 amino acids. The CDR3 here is CAISEGTDTQYF. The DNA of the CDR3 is TGTGCCATCAGTGAGGGTACAGATACGCAGTATTTT.

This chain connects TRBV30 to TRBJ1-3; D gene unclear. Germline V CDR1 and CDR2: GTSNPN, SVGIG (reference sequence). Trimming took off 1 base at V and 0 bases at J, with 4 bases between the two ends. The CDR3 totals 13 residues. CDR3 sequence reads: CAWSGFSGNTIYF. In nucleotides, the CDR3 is TGTGCCTGGAGTGGCTTCTCTGGAAACACCATATATTTT.

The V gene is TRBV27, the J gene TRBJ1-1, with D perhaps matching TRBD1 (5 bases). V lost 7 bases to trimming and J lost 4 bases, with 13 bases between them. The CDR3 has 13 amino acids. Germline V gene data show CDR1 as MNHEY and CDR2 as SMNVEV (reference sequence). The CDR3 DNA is TGTGCCAGCATCCGGCGGGGGAGCACTGAAGCTTTCTTT. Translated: CASIRRGSTEAFF.

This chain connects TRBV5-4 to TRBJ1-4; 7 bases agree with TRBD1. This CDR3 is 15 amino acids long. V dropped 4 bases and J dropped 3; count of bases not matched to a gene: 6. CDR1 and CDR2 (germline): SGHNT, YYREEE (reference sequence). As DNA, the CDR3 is TGTGCCAGCAGCCAGGGGGGGGCGTCTAATGAAAAACTGTTTTTT. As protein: CASSQGGASNEKLFF.

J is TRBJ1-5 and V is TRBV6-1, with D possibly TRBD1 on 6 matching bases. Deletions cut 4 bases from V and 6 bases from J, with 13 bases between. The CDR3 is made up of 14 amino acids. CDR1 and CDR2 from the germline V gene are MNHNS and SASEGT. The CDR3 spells CASSVSRGSQPQHF. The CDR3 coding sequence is TGTGCCAGCAGTGTTAGCAGGGGAAGTCAGCCCCAGCATTTT.

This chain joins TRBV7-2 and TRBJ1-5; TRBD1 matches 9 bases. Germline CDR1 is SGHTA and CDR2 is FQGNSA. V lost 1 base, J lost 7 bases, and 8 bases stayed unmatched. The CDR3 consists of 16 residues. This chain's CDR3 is CASSLGPTGGRQPQHF. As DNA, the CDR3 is TGTGCCAGCAGCTTAGGCCCGACAGGGGGTAGACAGCCCCAGCATTTT.

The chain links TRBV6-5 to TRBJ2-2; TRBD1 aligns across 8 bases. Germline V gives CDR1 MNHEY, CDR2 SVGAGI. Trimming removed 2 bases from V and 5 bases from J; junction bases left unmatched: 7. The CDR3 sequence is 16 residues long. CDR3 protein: CASSYRDRITTGELFF. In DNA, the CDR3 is TGTGCCAGCAGTTACAGGGACAGGATAACTACCGGGGAGCTGTTTTTT.

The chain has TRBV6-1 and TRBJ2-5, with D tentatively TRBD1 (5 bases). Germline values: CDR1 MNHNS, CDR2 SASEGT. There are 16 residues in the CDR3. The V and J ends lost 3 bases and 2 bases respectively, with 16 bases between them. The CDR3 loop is CASSELKGATQETQYF. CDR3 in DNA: TGTGCCAGCAGTGAGCTTAAAGGGGCAACACAAGAGACCCAGTACTTC.

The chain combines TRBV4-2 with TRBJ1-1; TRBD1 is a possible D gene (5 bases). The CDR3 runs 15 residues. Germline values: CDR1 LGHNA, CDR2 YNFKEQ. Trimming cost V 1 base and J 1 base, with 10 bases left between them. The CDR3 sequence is CASSQGAGPNTEAFF. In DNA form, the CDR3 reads TGTGCCAGCAGCCAAGGTGCAGGGCCGAACACTGAAGCTTTCTTT.